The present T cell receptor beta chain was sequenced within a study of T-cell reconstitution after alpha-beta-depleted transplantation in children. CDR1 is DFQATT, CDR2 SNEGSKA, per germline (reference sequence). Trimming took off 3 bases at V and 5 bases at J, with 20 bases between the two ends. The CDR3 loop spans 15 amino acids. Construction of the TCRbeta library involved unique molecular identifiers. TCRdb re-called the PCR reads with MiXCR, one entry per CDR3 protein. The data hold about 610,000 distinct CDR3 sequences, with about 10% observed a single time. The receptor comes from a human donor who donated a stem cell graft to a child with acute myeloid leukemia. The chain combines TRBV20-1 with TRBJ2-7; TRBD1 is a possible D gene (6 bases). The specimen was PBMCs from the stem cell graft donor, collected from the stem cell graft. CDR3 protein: CSASLRTGQIDEQYF. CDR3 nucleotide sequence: TGCAGTGCTAGCCTCCGAACAGGGCAAATAGACGAGCAGTACTTC.